This T cell receptor beta chain was captured in a study of blood T cell repertoires in COVID-19. In the study overall: Both acute and convalescent COVID-19 samples were obtained from the United States, Italy and Spain. In each case, the material was cDNA or gDNA derived from T cells, B-cell-depleted T cells, or PBMCs.

Patients of the Seattle cohort, enrolled during active infection, were followed longitudinally. V lost 4 bases and J lost 0; bases outside the gene matches: 7. From germline, CDR1 is LNHDA and CDR2 SQIVND (reference sequence). This CDR3 contains 16 residues. In the study's own analysis: Reference gene primer amplification in the assay estimated nucleated cell counts. TCRdb keeps only in-frame clones here, not all; method: immunoSEQ multiplex PCR. The DNA was the basis for D and trimming; V, J and clone size are from that table. Among 270,000 or so clones listed, less than 85% were seen once. The TCR originated in a human donor with COVID-19, enrolled during active disease. The donor label of this sample is uncertain. This chain links TRBV19 with TRBJ1-2, with TRBD1 matching 8 bases. Sequencing was done on a sample of peripheral blood. CDR3 in amino acids: CASSRTGRGANYGYTF. The DNA of the CDR3 is TGTGCCAGTAGTAGGACAGGGCGGGGAGCTAACTATGGCTACACCTTC.